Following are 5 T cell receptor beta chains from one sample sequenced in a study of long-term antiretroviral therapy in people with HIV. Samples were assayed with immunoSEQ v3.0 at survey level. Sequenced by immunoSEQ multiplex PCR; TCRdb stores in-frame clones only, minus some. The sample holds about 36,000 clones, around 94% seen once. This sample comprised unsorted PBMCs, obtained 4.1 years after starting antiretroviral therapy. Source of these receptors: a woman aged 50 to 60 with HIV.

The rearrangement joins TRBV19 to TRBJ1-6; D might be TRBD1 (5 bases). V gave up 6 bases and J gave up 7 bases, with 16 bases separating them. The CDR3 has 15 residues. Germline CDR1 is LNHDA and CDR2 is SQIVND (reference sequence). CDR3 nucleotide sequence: TGTGCCAGTAGCGTTCAGGACACACAAAATTCACCCCTCCACTTT. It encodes CASSVQDTQNSPLHF.

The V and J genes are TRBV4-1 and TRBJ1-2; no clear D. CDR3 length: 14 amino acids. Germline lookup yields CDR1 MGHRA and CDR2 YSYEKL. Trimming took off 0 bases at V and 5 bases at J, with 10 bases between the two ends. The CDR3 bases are TGCGCCAGCAGCCAAGAAGGAATTAGGTATGGCTACACCTTC. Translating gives CASSQEGIRYGYTF.

CDR3 amino acids: CASSLSSGGKETQYF. CDR3 DNA sequence: TGTGCCAGCAGCTTGTCCAGCGGGGGGAAAGAGACCCAGTACTTC. The V gene is TRBV5-8, the J gene TRBJ2-5, with 9 positions matching TRBD2. The CDR3 totals 15 residues. The V gene end was trimmed by 1 base and the J gene end by 3 bases; junction bases not matched to a gene: 4. The V gene's germline CDR1 is SGHTS and CDR2 YDEGEE.

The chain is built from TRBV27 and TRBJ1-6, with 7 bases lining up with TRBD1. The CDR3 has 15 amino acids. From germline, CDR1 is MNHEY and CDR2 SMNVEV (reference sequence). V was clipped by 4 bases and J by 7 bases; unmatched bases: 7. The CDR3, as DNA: TGTGCCAGCAGTTCATGGGACAGACGAAATTCACCCCTCCACTTT. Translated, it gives CASSSWDRRNSPLHF.

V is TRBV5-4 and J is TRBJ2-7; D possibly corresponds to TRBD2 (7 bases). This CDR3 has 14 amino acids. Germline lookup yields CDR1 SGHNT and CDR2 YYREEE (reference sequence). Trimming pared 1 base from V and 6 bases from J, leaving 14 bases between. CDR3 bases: TGTGCCAGCAGCTTGTGGGGCGGGGGCGGCGAGCAGTACTTC. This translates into CASSLWGGGGEQYF.